The 3 T cell receptor beta chains reported below all come from one sample, sequenced in a study of shared clonotypes between healthy human individuals. Data came from immunoSEQ multiplex PCR; TCRdb stores just in-frame clones and leaves some out. This table holds 2 million or so clones, about 95% found once. CD8 cells classed as naive were CD45RO-negative and positively selected for CCR7, excluding terminally differentiated effector memory CD45RA+ cells. Sequencing was done on a sample of naive CD8+ T cells sorted from blood. These receptors were obtained from a young man in good health.

V gene TRBV2 combines with J gene TRBJ1-5; 7 nucleotides match TRBD1. CDR3 length: 17 residues. The trim removed 6 bases at V and 1 base at J, leaving 12 bases unmatched. The germline V gene has CDR1 SNHLY and CDR2 FYNNEI. DNA of the CDR3: TGTGCCAGCAGACCCGGACAGGCGGGGAGGAGCAATCAGCCCCAGCATTTT. Protein product: CASRPGQAGRSNQPQHF.

The chain links TRBV4-1 to TRBJ1-1, with no clear D. V lost 2 bases to trimming and J lost 1 base, with 5 bases between them. This CDR3 region has 13 residues. Germline V gives CDR1 MGHRA, CDR2 YSYEKL. CDR3 coding DNA: TGCGCCAGCAGCCAACTGTCGAACACTGAAGCTTTCTTT. This translates into CASSQLSNTEAFF.

This clone was seen just once. V is TRBV9 and J is TRBJ2-1; TRBD2 matches 8 bases. Per germline, CDR1 SGDLS and CDR2 YYNGEE. The CDR3 sequence is 14 residues long. Trimming took 1 base from V and 7 from J; bases not matched to a gene: 4. The CDR3 sequence is CASSVSGTRNEQFF. For the CDR3, the DNA is TGTGCCAGCAGCGTATCGGGGACTAGGAATGAGCAGTTCTTC.